This T cell receptor (beta chain) is from a study of blood T cell repertoires in COVID-19. As for the study in general: Collection of acute and convalescent COVID-19 samples took place in the United States, Italy and Spain.

Between the trimmed V and J ends, which lost 3 bases and 2 bases, there was a span of 13 bases. Germline CDR1 and CDR2: KGHDR and SFDVKD. The CDR3 is 15 residues long. Here immunoSEQ multiplex PCR was the method, and the copy in TCRdb shows in-frame clones only, minus some. This table holds 150,000 to 200,000 clones, roughly nine tenths found once. The rearrangement links TRBV24-1 to TRBJ2-7; possibly TRBD2 for D (6 bases). The source material was peripheral blood. The TCR comes from a woman between 55 and 75 years old with COVID-19, enrolled during active disease. The CDR3 spells CATSDPSVVPYEQYF. In DNA, the CDR3 is TGTGCCACCAGTGATCCTAGCGTAGTCCCCTACGAGCAGTACTTC.